The 30 T cell receptor beta chains below all came from one sample that was sequenced in a study of blood T cell repertoires in COVID-19. TCRdb's copy holds only in-frame clones and misses some; the assay was immunoSEQ multiplex PCR. The sample lists 200,000 or so clones, roughly nine tenths occurring once. Sequenced input: peripheral blood. The receptors come from a woman aged 70-85 years with acute or convalescent COVID-19.

This clone has just one count. This chain joins TRBV9 and TRBJ2-5; no clear D. The CDR3 sequence is 15 residues long. Trimming pared 0 bases from V and 3 bases from J, leaving 12 bases between. Germline V gene lookup returns CDR1 SGDLS and CDR2 YYNGEE. The CDR3 DNA reads as TGTGCCAGCAGCGTAGCTTTGAACAGAGAAGAGACCCAGTACTTC. Protein product: CASSVALNREETQYF.

The chain uses TRBV21-1 and TRBJ2-2; the table gives TRBD1 as D, unverified against the DNA. TRBV21-1 is a pseudogene segment. The CDR3 is 17 amino acids. The CDR3 region has the DNA TGTGCCATCAAGGAGGCAGGGGGCGCGGAAGATACCGGGGAGCTGTTTTTT. Encoded protein: CAIKEAGGAEDTGELFF.

The V and J genes are TRBV28 and TRBJ1-1; possible D gene TRBD1, 5 bases. With 3 bases removed from V and 6 bases from J, the gap between germline ends came to 11 bases. The CDR3 loop spans 13 amino acids. The germline CDR1 and CDR2 sequences are MDHEN and SYDVKM. The CDR3 region is CASSFGARPEAFF. The CDR3 DNA follows: TGTGCCAGCAGTTTTGGGGCTAGACCTGAAGCTTTCTTT.

The gene calls are TRBV7-6 and TRBJ2-5; D is unresolved. This CDR3 comprises 12 residues. Trimming removed 4 bases from V and 4 bases from J, with 7 bases in between. Germline CDR1 and CDR2: SGHVS and FNYEAQ. CDR3 bases: TGTGCCAGCAGCTCCCTAGGAGAGACCCAGTACTTC. Translating it yields CASSSLGETQYF. The full variable domain, in which reference TRBV7-6 and TRBJ2-5 provide the parts outside the CDR3, is GAGVSQSPRYKVTKRGQDVALRCDPISGHVSLYWYRQALGQGPEFLTYFNYEAQQDKSGLPNDRFSAERPEGSISTLTIQRTEQRDSAMYRCASSSLGETQYFGPGTRLLVL.

J is TRBJ2-3 and V is TRBV24-1, with 14 bases fitting TRBD2. The CDR3 is 16 amino acids. V shed 4 bases, J shed 6 bases, and the junction held 5 bases outside the gene matches. Germline V CDR1 and CDR2: KGHDR, SFDVKD. CDR3 amino acids: CATSETSGRAGDTQYF. The CDR3 DNA follows: TGTGCCACCAGTGAGACTAGCGGGAGGGCCGGGGATACGCAGTATTTT.

The J gene is TRBJ1-1, the V gene TRBV18; TRBD1 matches 12 bases. CDR1 and CDR2 from the germline V gene are KGHSH and LQKENI. The ends lost 3 bases at V and 4 bases at J; junction bases unmatched: 12. This CDR3 is built from 18 residues. CDR3: CASSPKGTGGSLGTEAFF. CDR3 DNA sequence: TGTGCCAGCTCACCCAAAGGGACAGGGGGCTCCTTGGGCACTGAAGCTTTCTTT. The variable domain in full, completed from reference TRBV18 and TRBJ1-1, reads NAGVMQNPRHLVRRRGQEARLRCSPMKGHSHVYWYRQLPEEGLKFMVYLQKENIIDESGMPKERFSAEFPKEGPSILRIQQVVRGDSAAYFCASSPKGTGGSLGTEAFFGQGTRLTVV.

This chain connects TRBV19 to TRBJ1-1, with TRBD1 as a possible D gene (6 bases). The CDR3 is 13 amino acids. With 7 bases removed from V and 3 bases from J, the gap between germline ends came to 12 bases. Germline loops: CDR1 LNHDA, CDR2 SQIVND (reference sequence). In DNA, the CDR3 is TGTGCCAGTAAAACTAACAGGGACACTGAAGCTTTCTTT. This codes for CASKTNRDTEAFF.

This chain uses TRBV18 with TRBJ1-3; TRBD1 agrees at 8 bases. CDR3 size: 16 residues. With V trimmed by 3 bases and J by 2 bases, 6 bases remained unmatched. Germline assignment: CDR1 KGHSH and CDR2 LQKENI. The CDR3 loop reads CASSPLDRGTGNTIYF. The DNA of the CDR3 is TGTGCCAGCTCACCCCTCGACAGGGGCACTGGAAACACCATATATTTT. Full variable domain (rest looked up from reference TRBV18 and TRBJ1-3): NAGVMQNPRHLVRRRGQEARLRCSPMKGHSHVYWYRQLPEEGLKFMVYLQKENIIDESGMPKERFSAEFPKEGPSILRIQQVVRGDSAAYFCASSPLDRGTGNTIYFGEGSWLTVV.

The V and J genes are TRBV7-8 and TRBJ2-1, with D uncertain. Germline V gene data show CDR1 as SGHVS and CDR2 as FQNEAQ. The V end was cut by 1 base, the J end by 1 base, with 11 bases between. This CDR3 has 16 residues. The CDR3 nucleotides read TGTGCCAGCAGCTTAGTGGGCTGGCAATCCTACAATGAGCAGTTCTTC. It translates to CASSLVGWQSYNEQFF.

This CDR3 is CASTKNIQYF. As DNA, the CDR3 is TGCGCCAGCACGAAAAACATTCAGTACTTC. The chain joins TRBV5-1 to TRBJ2-4, with unresolved D. CDR3 size: 10 residues. Germline CDR1 is SGHRS and CDR2 is YFSETQ. Trimming stripped 6 bases from V and 4 bases from J, with 2 bases between.

The chain couples TRBV29-1 to TRBJ2-5, with no clear D. Germline assignment: CDR1 SQVTM and CDR2 ANQGSEA. The CDR3 runs to 12 residues. Between the trimmed V and J ends, which lost 8 bases and 1 base, there was a span of 11 bases. CDR3 loop: CSSGPGQETQYF. DNA for the CDR3: TGCAGCTCCGGTCCGGGCCAAGAGACCCAGTACTTC.

V gene TRBV5-1 combines with J gene TRBJ1-2; 7 bases fit TRBD1. CDR1 is SGHRS and CDR2 is YFSETQ in the germline V gene. This CDR3 region has 13 residues. Germline trimming cut 7 bases from V and 4 bases from J; bases unmatched to any gene: 7. The CDR3 spells CASGTEGSYGYTF. CDR3 bases: TGCGCCAGCGGGACAGAGGGTTCCTATGGCTACACCTTC.

The rearrangement uses TRBV9 and TRBJ1-2, with D unclear. The CDR3 totals 13 residues. Trimming stripped 4 bases from V and 10 bases from J, with 17 bases between. Germline V gene lookup returns CDR1 SGDLS and CDR2 YYNGEE. CDR3 in amino acids: CASSLGQAQLYTF. Written as DNA, the CDR3 is TGTGCCAGCAGCTTGGGCCAGGCTCAACTCTACACCTTC.

Written as DNA, the CDR3 is TGTGCCAGCTCCTCACTAGGAGACTCCTACGAGCAGTACTTC. Its translation: CASSSLGDSYEQYF. V usage is TRBV18 and J usage is TRBJ2-7; D is perhaps TRBD2 (5 bases). The CDR3 spans 14 residues. Germline-derived CDR1 and CDR2 are KGHSH and LQKENI. V gave up 6 bases and J gave up 0 bases, with 12 bases separating them. Together with reference TRBV18 and TRBJ2-7, the CDR3 gives the full variable domain: NAGVMQNPRHLVRRRGQEARLRCSPMKGHSHVYWYRQLPEEGLKFMVYLQKENIIDESGMPKERFSAEFPKEGPSILRIQQVVRGDSAAYFCASSSLGDSYEQYFGPGTRLTVT.

The V call is TRBV4-2, the J call TRBJ2-5; TRBD2 aligns across 8 bases. Germline CDR1 reads LGHNA; CDR2 reads YNFKEQ. V lost 0 bases and J lost 5; bases outside the gene matches: 14. The CDR3 consists of 18 residues. The CDR3: CASSQDRASGTSGETQYF. The CDR3 DNA reads as TGTGCCAGCAGCCAAGATAGGGCATCCGGGACTAGTGGTGAGACCCAGTACTTC.

The V and J genes are TRBV20-1 and TRBJ2-7; 7 bases are a match to TRBD1. V shed 3 bases and J 6 bases; nucleotides not matched to a gene: 5. The CDR3 is made up of 12 amino acids. Germline loops: CDR1 DFQATT, CDR2 SNEGSKA (reference sequence). In DNA, the CDR3 is TGCAGTGCTAGTGAGGGGGCCCGCGAGCAGTACTTC. Protein product: CSASEGAREQYF.

This clone has a single count. The J gene is TRBJ1-2, the V gene TRBV4-2; TRBD1 matches at 8 bases. J was trimmed by 7 bases and V by 3 bases; bases with no gene match: 10. CDR1 is LGHNA and CDR2 is YNFKEQ in the germline V gene. This CDR3 has 15 amino acids. The CDR3 DNA sequence: TGTGCCAGCAGCCAGGCTGGACAGGGTCTTAGTGGCTACACCTTC. It encodes CASSQAGQGLSGYTF.

This chain uses TRBV29-1 with TRBJ1-1; D unclear. CDR3 length equals 14 residues. V was pared by 3 bases and J by 1 base, with 12 bases between. Germline V gene sequence: CDR1 SQVTM, CDR2 ANQGSEA. CDR3 protein: CSVDLRARNTEAFF. DNA of the CDR3: TGCAGCGTTGACCTGAGGGCACGGAACACTGAAGCTTTCTTT.

This clone turned up a few times. The chain uses TRBV10-2 and TRBJ2-1, with TRBD2 matching 10 bases. CDR1 WSHSY and CDR2 SAAADI come from the germline V gene. The CDR3 is 13 residues long. The V and J ends lost 6 bases and 9 bases, in that order; junction bases with no gene match: 5. CDR3 nucleotide sequence: TGCGCCAGCAGCGCAGCGGGAGGGAGTGAGCAGTTCTTC. Its protein product is CASSAAGGSEQFF.

This rearrangement joins TRBV19 to TRBJ1-6; TRBD1 might be the D (5 bases). Trimming pared 8 bases from V and 5 bases from J, leaving 19 bases between. The CDR3 sequence is 16 residues long. CDR1 is LNHDA and CDR2 is SQIVND in the germline V gene (reference sequence). CDR3 coding DNA: TGTGCCAGTCGTCCGGGGGTAGACTCAAATAATTCACCCCTCCACTTT. Translation: CASRPGVDSNNSPLHF.

A remark on this clone: At one end the junction does not follow the germline gene, possibly because of a read error. The rearrangement joins TRBV5-4 to TRBJ2-7; 8 bases map to TRBD1. The CDR3 is 15 amino acids. CDR1 is SGHNT and CDR2 is YYREEE in the germline V gene (reference sequence). CDR3 nucleotide sequence: TGTGCCAGCAGCTCGGGACAGGTAATCTCCAACGAGCAGTACTTC. It yields the protein CASSSGQVISNEQYF.

This chain uses TRBV5-6 with TRBJ2-7; D might be TRBD1 (6 bases). Germline lookup yields CDR1 SGHDT and CDR2 YYEEEE. The CDR3 is 13 amino acids. Trimming removed 0 bases from V and 3 bases from J, with 7 bases in between. The CDR3 reads CASSLGTVYEQYF. The CDR3, as DNA: TGTGCCAGCAGCTTGGGGACAGTCTACGAGCAGTACTTC.

This CDR3 is CASSRNEQFF. For the CDR3, the DNA is TGTGCCAGCAGTCGGAATGAGCAGTTCTTC. This chain connects TRBV12-3 or TRBV12-4 to TRBJ2-1; D gene uncertain. Trimming stripped 5 bases from V and 7 bases from J, with 3 bases between. This CDR3 is built from 10 residues.

The chain links TRBV11-2 to TRBJ2-4; D is unresolved. The CDR3 loop spans 13 amino acids. V lost 5 bases and J lost 0, with 5 bases in between. Germline CDR1 is SGHAT and CDR2 is FQNNGV. The CDR3 DNA sequence: TGTGCCAGCAGCGCGTTAGCCAAAAACATTCAGTACTTC. This gives the protein CASSALAKNIQYF.

The CDR3 reads CASSPAGGHEQFF. CDR3 nucleotides: TGTGCCAGCAGCCCGGCAGGGGGACATGAGCAGTTCTTC. This sequence joins TRBV4-2 and TRBJ2-1, with TRBD1 matching over 7 bases. The CDR3 contains 13 residues. From germline, CDR1 is LGHNA and CDR2 YNFKEQ. The trim removed 4 bases at V and 8 bases at J, leaving 5 bases unmatched.

This chain joins TRBV15 and TRBJ2-7; 7 nucleotides match TRBD1. V dropped 3 bases and J dropped 4; count of bases not matched to a gene: 9. The CDR3 has 15 residues. Germline CDR1 reads LNHNV; CDR2 reads YYDKDF (reference sequence). CDR3 bases: TGTGCCACCAGCAGCCTAGGGGGCTTCAGTTACGAGCAGTACTTC. Its translation is CATSSLGGFSYEQYF.

This clone was counted only a few times. V is TRBV6-7 and J is TRBJ1-2; no reliable D call. TRBV6-7 is placed among ORFs of uncertain function. This CDR3 region has 18 residues. The ends were cut back, 0 bases at V and 0 bases at J, with 17 bases in the middle. The DNA of the CDR3 is TGTGCCAGCAGTTACTCGATTCCACAGCCGCCACCTAACTATGGCTACACCTTC. Translating gives CASSYSIPQPPPNYGYTF.

The chain has TRBV27 and TRBJ1-2, with 8 nucleotides matching TRBD1. The CDR3 has 13 amino acids. The V gene's germline CDR1 is MNHEY and CDR2 SMNVEV (reference sequence). V lost 7 bases and J lost 6; bases outside the gene matches: 7. CDR3 nucleotide sequence: TGTGCCAGCACCCCGACAGGGGTGGATGGCTACACCTTC. Translated, it gives CASTPTGVDGYTF.

This chain uses TRBV6-5 with TRBJ1-6; D not resolved. The germline CDR1 and CDR2 sequences are MNHEY and SVGAGI. The CDR3 contains 12 residues. With 10 bases removed from V and 7 bases from J, the gap between germline ends came to 11 bases. CDR3 loop: CATRLVNSPLHF. DNA of the CDR3: TGTGCCACGCGACTCGTGAATTCACCCCTCCACTTT.

V gene TRBV7-9 combines with J gene TRBJ2-7, with 10 bases fitting TRBD1. Losses at the gene ends were 6 bases for V and 6 bases for J; bases not matched to a gene: 11. CDR1 and CDR2 (germline): SEHNR, FQNEAQ (reference sequence). CDR3 length: 15 residues. CDR3 in DNA: TGTGCCAGCAGACCCATCGGGACAGGGGTTCTCGAGCAGTACTTC. As protein: CASRPIGTGVLEQYF. Full variable domain (outside the CDR3, taken from reference TRBV7-9 and TRBJ2-7): DTGVSQNPRHKITKRGQNVTFRCDPISEHNRLYWYRQTLGQGPEFLTYFQNEAQLEKSRLLSDRFSAERPKGSFSTLEIQRTEQGDSAMYLCASRPIGTGVLEQYFGPGTRLTVT.